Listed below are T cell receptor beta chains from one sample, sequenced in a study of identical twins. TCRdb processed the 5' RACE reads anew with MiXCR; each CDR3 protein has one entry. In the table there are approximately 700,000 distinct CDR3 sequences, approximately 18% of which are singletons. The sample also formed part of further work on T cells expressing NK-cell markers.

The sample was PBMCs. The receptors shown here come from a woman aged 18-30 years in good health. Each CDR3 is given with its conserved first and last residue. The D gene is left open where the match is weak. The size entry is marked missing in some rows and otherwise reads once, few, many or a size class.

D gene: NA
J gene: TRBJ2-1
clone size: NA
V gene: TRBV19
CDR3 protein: CASRTTGYNEQFF
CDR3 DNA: TGTGCCAGTAGGACGACAGGCTACAATGAGCAGTTCTTC

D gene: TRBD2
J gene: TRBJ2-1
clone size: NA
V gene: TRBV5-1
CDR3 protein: CASSLAGLAGPNNEQFF
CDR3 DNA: TGCGCCAGCAGCTTGGCTGGACTAGCGGGACCAAACAATGAGCAGTTCTTC

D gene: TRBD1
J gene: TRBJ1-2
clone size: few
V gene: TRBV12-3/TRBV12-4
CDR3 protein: CALPPKGASGYTF
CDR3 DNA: TGTGCCCTACCCCCCAAGGGGGCGTCCGGCTACACCTTC

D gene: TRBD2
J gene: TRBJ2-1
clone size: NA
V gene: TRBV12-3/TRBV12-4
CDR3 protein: CASSSLPFTPRGVGFF
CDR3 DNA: TGTGCCAGCAGTTCTTTACCATTTACCCCCCGGGGGGTGGGGTTCTTC

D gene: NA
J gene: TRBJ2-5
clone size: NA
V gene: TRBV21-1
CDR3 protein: CASSGESEETQYF
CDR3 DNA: TGTGCCAGCAGCGGCGAGTCCGAGGAGACCCAGTACTTC

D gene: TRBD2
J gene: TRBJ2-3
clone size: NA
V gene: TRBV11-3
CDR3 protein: CASSPSGRVDTQYF
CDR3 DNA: TGTGCCAGCAGCCCTAGCGGGAGAGTAGATACGCAGTATTTT

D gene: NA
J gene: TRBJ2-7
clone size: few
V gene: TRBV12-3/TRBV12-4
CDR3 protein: CASSLAGGRPSSYEQYF
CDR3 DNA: TGTGCCAGCAGTTTAGCGGGGGGGCGACCTAGCTCCTACGAGCAGTACTTC

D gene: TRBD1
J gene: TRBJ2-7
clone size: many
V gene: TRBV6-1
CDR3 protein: CASRNHRGYYRSYEQYF
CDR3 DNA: TGTGCCAGCCGAAACCACAGGGGGTACTACCGATCCTACGAGCAGTACTTC

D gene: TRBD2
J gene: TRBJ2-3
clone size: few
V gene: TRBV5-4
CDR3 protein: CASSSRFASGSPDTQYF
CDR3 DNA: TGTGCCAGCAGCTCCCGGTTCGCCAGCGGGAGTCCGGATACGCAGTATTTT

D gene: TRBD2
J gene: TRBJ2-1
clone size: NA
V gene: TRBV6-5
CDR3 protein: CASSSKRGDYNEQFF
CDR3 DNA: TGTGCCAGCAGTTCCAAGCGGGGGGACTACAATGAGCAGTTCTTC

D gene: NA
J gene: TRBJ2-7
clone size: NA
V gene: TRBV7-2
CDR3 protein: CASSVTSAQYF
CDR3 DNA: TGTGCCAGCAGCGTCACGTCTGCCCAGTACTTC

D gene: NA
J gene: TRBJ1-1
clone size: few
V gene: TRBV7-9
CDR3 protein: CASSERGGAFF
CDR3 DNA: TGTGCCAGCAGCGAACGTGGGGGAGCTTTCTTT

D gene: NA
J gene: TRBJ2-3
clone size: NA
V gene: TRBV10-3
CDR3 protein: CAIRGTSTDTQYF
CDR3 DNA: TGTGCCATCAGGGGGACTAGCACAGATACGCAGTATTTT

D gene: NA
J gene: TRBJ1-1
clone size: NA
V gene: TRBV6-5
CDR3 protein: CASSTEAFF
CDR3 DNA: TGTGCCAGCAGCACTGAAGCTTTCTTT